This T cell receptor beta chain was recorded in a study of human T cells and chemical hapten exposure. As for the study in general: DPC (0.01%) was patch tested on the upper back and read at 6 days. There were per-sample TCR yield variations, arising mainly from small pooled library volume differences.

The CDR3 runs 12 residues. The V end was cut by 3 bases, the J end by 4 bases, with 9 bases between. Germline CDR1 SQVTM, CDR2 ANQGSEA. This clonotype was recorded at least ten times. One entry per CDR3 protein, called by TCRdb with MiXCR from the RACE reads. The repertoire holds under 65,000 distinct CDR3 sequences, with about a tenth as singletons. Time point here: patch test 1, 2 weeks after DPC sensitization. Stated treatment: therapeutic diphenylcyclopropenone sensitization with weekly scalp DPC. The TCR was taken from a woman between 45 and 65 years old with alopecia areata. Some clones in this sample may be carry-over from other donors' samples. Sequences were derived from whole blood, sampled in connection with sensitization to the hapten diphenylcyclopropenone (DPC). The chain recombines TRBV29-1 with TRBJ1-2, with D possibly TRBD1 on 5 matching bases. CDR3 sequence reads: CSVDGGIYGYTF. CDR3 DNA: TGCAGCGTTGACGGGGGGATCTATGGCTACACCTTC.